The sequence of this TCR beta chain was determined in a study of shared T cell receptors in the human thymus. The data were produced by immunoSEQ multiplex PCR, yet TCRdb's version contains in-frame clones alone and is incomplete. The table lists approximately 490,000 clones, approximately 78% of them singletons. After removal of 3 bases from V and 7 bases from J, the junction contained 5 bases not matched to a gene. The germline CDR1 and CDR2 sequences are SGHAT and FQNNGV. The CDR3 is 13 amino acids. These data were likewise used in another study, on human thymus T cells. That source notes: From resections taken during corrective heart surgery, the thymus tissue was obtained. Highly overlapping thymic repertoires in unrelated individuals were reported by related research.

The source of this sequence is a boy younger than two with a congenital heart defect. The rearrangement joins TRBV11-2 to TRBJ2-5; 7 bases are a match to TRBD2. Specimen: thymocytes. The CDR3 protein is CASSLGGSRTQYF. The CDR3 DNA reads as TGTGCCAGCAGCTTGGGGGGGAGTCGGACCCAGTACTTC.